The clone carrying this T cell receptor beta chain was counted many times. Its specificity is unknown. This sample is drawn from a study of spatial heterogeneity in lung cancer. Overall study context: Within raw reads, each unique TCR and UMI combination appeared on average more than ten times.

This sample's time point: sample taken at primary tumor resection. There were roughly 78 donors, all of them untreated patients with early-stage non-small cell lung cancer. No cells were sorted before sequencing. The whole RNA sequenced was extracted from tumor, nontumor lung or frozen PBMC. TCRdb called the 5' RACE reads again in MiXCR, with one record for every CDR3 protein. The table has roughly 20,000 distinct CDR3 sequences, around 2.8% seen once; the top ten hold approximately 7.7%. The CDR3 consists of 18 residues. Germline lookup yields CDR1 LGHNA and CDR2 YSLEER. After removal of 1 base from V and 0 bases from J, the junction contained 9 bases not matched to a gene. The study's findings and limits: Coverage of tumor T cells, an estimated figure, was approximately 6.9% for alpha and 13% to 15% for beta chains. Tumor mutation counts were tracked by expanded intratumoral alpha and beta TCR counts.

This sequence originates from a male donor with early-stage non-small cell lung cancer. Specimen: lung tumor tissue, collected at surgery. The rearrangement links TRBV4-3 to TRBJ2-3; 8 bases match TRBD2. CDR3 in DNA: TGCGCCAGCAGCCAAGGACCGGGACTAGGGGAAAGCACAGATACGCAGTATTTT. Translating it yields CASSQGPGLGESTDTQYF.